Below, 2 T cell receptor beta chains from the same sample are listed, as sequenced in a study of human T cells and chemical hapten exposure. TCRdb independently ran MiXCR on the RACE reads; one entry per CDR3 protein. The profile shows 75,000 to 90,000 distinct CDR3 sequences, 8% to 13% of them singletons. The time point denotes: patch test 2, 6 weeks after DPC sensitization. Sample treatment: therapeutic diphenylcyclopropenone sensitization with weekly scalp DPC. This specimen was whole blood, taken in connection with sensitization to the hapten diphenylcyclopropenone (DPC). The receptors stem from a woman aged 50 to 60 with alopecia areata. Some clones in this sample may be carry-over from other donors' samples.

This clonotype showed up just a few times. The V call is TRBV2, the J call TRBJ2-3; 10 positions match TRBD2. There are 13 residues in the CDR3. V lost 0 bases and J lost 15; bases outside the gene matches: 6. Germline assignment: CDR1 SNHLY and CDR2 FYNNEI. The CDR3 nucleotides read TGTGCCAGCAGTGAAGCCAGGACTAGCGGTCCATATTTT. Amino acids: CASSEARTSGPYF. The whole variable domain, remainder taken from reference TRBV2 and TRBJ2-3, is EPEVTQTPSHQVTQMGQEVILRCVPISNHLYFYWYRQILGQKVEFLVSFYNNEISEKSEIFDDQFSVERPDGSNFTLKIRSTKLEDSAMYFCASSEARTSGPYFGPGTRLTVL.

This clonotype occurred a few times. The genes are TRBV12-3 or TRBV12-4 and TRBJ1-2; D is ambiguous. The CDR3 extends over 13 amino acids. V was trimmed by 3 bases and J by 4 bases, leaving 9 bases between them. Written as DNA, the CDR3 is TGTGCCAGCAGTTTCGGGCAAATCTATGGCTACACCTTC. Its protein is CASSFGQIYGYTF.